This T cell receptor (beta chain) was retrieved from a study of blood T cell repertoires in COVID-19. The germline CDR1 and CDR2 sequences are SQVTM and ANQGSEA. The CDR3 is made up of 12 amino acids. Trimming left V 2 bases short and J 7 bases short, with 9 bases between. In the authors' methods: By means of reference gene primer amplification, nucleated cell counts were estimated. The table came from immunoSEQ multiplex PCR; TCRdb's copy has only in-frame clones and leaves some out. From that table come the V and J calls and clone size; the DNA was used to work out D and trimming. The data hold 170,000 or so clones, with around 73% observed a single time. Participants' own reports of clinical history determined their cohort assignment.

The material sequenced was PBMCs or T cells enriched from blood (not recorded which). The chain joins TRBV29-1 to TRBJ2-1, with D perhaps matching TRBD1 (5 bases). This sequence originates from a woman aged 45-65 years who had recovered from COVID-19. The CDR3 region has the DNA TGCAGCGTTGAACAGGGTAAGAATGAGCAGTTCTTC. Encoded protein: CSVEQGKNEQFF.